What follows are 28 T cell receptor beta chains derived from one specimen sequenced in a study of shared clonotypes between healthy human individuals. Assay used: immunoSEQ multiplex PCR; TCRdb lists only in-frame clones, some missing. The data hold more than 400,000 clones, with 70% to 85% observed a single time. The source material was PBMCs. These receptors were collected from a middle-aged woman in good health. Some clones in this sample may be carry-over from other donors' samples.

This clone was detected a few times. The rearrangement uses TRBV19 and TRBJ2-7; D is perhaps TRBD1 or TRBD2 (5 bases each). Germline V gene sequence: CDR1 LNHDA, CDR2 SQIVND (reference sequence). V lost 5 bases and J lost 0, with 14 bases in between. This CDR3 spans 15 amino acids. The CDR3 nucleotides are TGTGCCAGTAGTCAGGGACCTCTCCGCTCCTACGAGCAGTACTTC. This codes for CASSQGPLRSYEQYF. The entire variable domain, with the rest obtained from reference TRBV19 and TRBJ2-7, is as follows: DGGITQSPKYLFRKEGQNVTLSCEQNLNHDAMYWYRQDPGQGLRLIYYSQIVNDFQKGDIAEGYSVSREKKESFPLTVTSAQKNPTAFYLCASSQGPLRSYEQYFGPGTRLTVT.

The genes are TRBV4-3 and TRBJ2-1; no reliable D call. The CDR3 consists of 15 residues. V lost 0 bases to trimming and J lost 3 bases, with 9 bases between them. CDR1 LGHNA and CDR2 YSLEER come from the germline V gene. CDR3 amino acids: CASSQDGNLYNEQFF. CDR3 bases: TGCGCCAGCAGCCAAGATGGGAATCTCTACAATGAGCAGTTCTTC.

This clone has just a few counts. The rearrangement links TRBV9 to TRBJ1-1; D call uncertain. There are 14 residues in the CDR3. V was cut by 0 bases and J by 1 base, with 7 bases left in between. Germline-derived CDR1 and CDR2 are SGDLS and YYNGEE. The CDR3 DNA follows: TGTGCCAGCAGCGTAGGGTCAGAGAACACTGAAGCTTTCTTT. This translates into CASSVGSENTEAFF.

This chain uses TRBV4-2 with TRBJ2-5; no definite D call. The J call is doubtful: the DNA matches TRBJ2-7 better. The germline gives CDR1 LGHNA, CDR2 YNFKEQ. This CDR3 has 11 residues. The CDR3 reads CASSQSYEQYF. In DNA form, the CDR3 reads TGTGCCAGCAGCCAAAGCTACGAGCAGTACTTC.

The chain is built from TRBV7-2 and TRBJ2-1; TRBD2 agrees at 8 bases. The junction had 21 bases not matched to a gene; V was cut back by 4 bases and J by 10 bases. This CDR3 has 18 amino acids. Germline CDR1 is SGHTA and CDR2 is FQGNSA. DNA of the CDR3: TGTGCCAGCAGCTCCGCCTTCTTTCGTCTAGCGGGCCCAAAGGAGCAGTTCTTC. Translated, it gives CASSSAFFRLAGPKEQFF.

This clone was picked up one time. This sequence joins TRBV28 and TRBJ1-4, with 7 bases that match TRBD1. Germline loops: CDR1 MDHEN, CDR2 SYDVKM. The CDR3 has 16 residues. V shed 4 bases and J 8 bases; nucleotides not matched to a gene: 13. The CDR3 protein is CASSSPRTGKGEKLFF. The CDR3 nucleotides are TGTGCCAGCAGTTCCCCCAGGACAGGAAAGGGCGAAAAACTGTTTTTT.

V usage is TRBV9 and J usage is TRBJ2-1; 13 nucleotides align to TRBD2. Trimming took 3 bases from V and 7 from J; bases not matched to a gene: 7. Germline values: CDR1 SGDLS, CDR2 YYNGEE. This CDR3 region has 16 residues. DNA for the CDR3: TGTGCCAGCAGCGGCGGACCGGGACTAGCGGGAAATGAGCAGTTCTTC. Translating gives CASSGGPGLAGNEQFF. Full variable domain (outside the CDR3, taken from reference TRBV9 and TRBJ2-1): DSGVTQTPKHLITATGQRVTLRCSPRSGDLSVYWYQQSLDQGLQFLIQYYNGEERAKGNILERFSAQQFPDLHSELNLSSLELGDSALYFCASSGGPGLAGNEQFFGPGTRLTVL.

This clone was counted once. The CDR3 loop is CASSPTGTGSNQPQHF. CDR3 sequence (DNA): TGTGCCAGCAGTCCTACTGGGACAGGCAGTAATCAGCCCCAGCATTTT. This chain links TRBV28 with TRBJ1-5, with TRBD1 matching 8 bases. Losses at the gene ends were 5 bases for V and 4 bases for J; bases not matched to a gene: 10. CDR3 length: 16 residues. Germline CDR1 and CDR2: MDHEN and SYDVKM.

This sequence joins TRBV5-4 and TRBJ2-7; perhaps TRBD2 as D (6 bases). Germline CDR1 is SGHNT and CDR2 is YYREEE (reference sequence). Trimming removed 3 bases at V and 6 bases at J, with 10 bases between. This CDR3 is 12 amino acids long. In DNA form, the CDR3 reads TGTGCCAGCAGCTCCCCTAGCGTCGAGCAGTACTTC. Translating gives CASSSPSVEQYF.

The J gene is TRBJ1-6, the V gene TRBV6-6, with D hard to call. Germline assignment: CDR1 MNHNY and CDR2 SVGAGI (reference sequence). With 0 bases removed from V and 5 bases from J, the gap between germline ends came to 8 bases. The length of the CDR3 is 15 residues. DNA of the CDR3: TGTGCCAGCAGTTACTCCTTGCGGCATAATTCACCCCTCCACTTT. It is translated as CASSYSLRHNSPLHF.

This clone was counted between two and nine times. The chain combines TRBV5-6 with TRBJ1-5; TRBD1 aligns across 7 bases. Germline V CDR1 and CDR2: SGHDT, YYEEEE. Trimming cost V 4 bases and J 6 bases; bases outside gene matches: 7. The CDR3 is made up of 14 amino acids. Here the CDR3 reads CASSKKTGIQPQHF. CDR3 coding DNA: TGTGCCAGCAGCAAAAAGACAGGGATTCAGCCCCAGCATTTT. Combining the CDR3 with reference TRBV5-6 and TRBJ1-5 gives the whole variable domain DAGVTQSPTHLIKTRGQQVTLRCSPKSGHDTVSWYQQALGQGPQFIFQYYEEEERQRGNFPDRFSGHQFPNYSSELNVNALLLGDSALYLCASSKKTGIQPQHFGDGTRLSIL.

The count of this clone is one. V is TRBV9 and J is TRBJ2-1; 15 bases are a match to TRBD2. Germline CDR1 reads SGDLS; CDR2 reads YYNGEE. The CDR3 length is 17 residues. Losses at the gene ends were 0 bases for V and 9 bases for J; bases not matched to a gene: 7. The CDR3 protein is CASSVVGTSGGFIEQFF. In DNA form, the CDR3 reads TGTGCCAGCAGCGTAGTGGGGACTAGCGGGGGGTTCATTGAGCAGTTCTTC. The complete variable domain, with remaining parts taken from reference TRBV9 and TRBJ2-1, reads DSGVTQTPKHLITATGQRVTLRCSPRSGDLSVYWYQQSLDQGLQFLIQYYNGEERAKGNILERFSAQQFPDLHSELNLSSLELGDSALYFCASSVVGTSGGFIEQFFGPGTRLTVL.

This chain uses TRBV18 with TRBJ2-7, with TRBD2 identical over 8 bases. This CDR3 has 16 residues. Germline V CDR1 and CDR2: KGHSH, LQKENI. Germline trimming cut 5 bases from V and 1 base from J; bases unmatched to any gene: 10. The CDR3 sequence: CASSARSAGESYEQYF. CDR3 coding DNA: TGTGCCAGCTCAGCCAGGTCAGCGGGAGAATCCTACGAGCAGTACTTC.

The chain joins TRBV7-9 to TRBJ2-3, with D perhaps matching TRBD2 (5 bases). Trimming shortened V by 3 bases and J by 4 bases, and 14 bases separated the two germline ends. Germline values: CDR1 SEHNR, CDR2 FQNEAQ (reference sequence). This CDR3 contains 15 residues. The CDR3 DNA is TGTGCCAGCAGCTTCCAGCGCCTGCGGGCAGATACGCAGTATTTT. It specifies CASSFQRLRADTQYF.

This chain joins TRBV5-6 and TRBJ2-2; 7 bases are a match to TRBD1. V dropped 3 bases and J dropped 3; count of bases not matched to a gene: 8. CDR1 is SGHDT, CDR2 YYEEEE, per germline. This CDR3 region has 16 residues. The CDR3, as DNA: TGTGCCAGCAGCTCGTACAGGGGTACAGACACCGGGGAGCTGTTTTTT. Translation gives CASSSYRGTDTGELFF.

This chain uses TRBV6-6 with TRBJ1-2; unclear D gene. The V gene's germline CDR1 is MNHNY and CDR2 SVGAGI (reference sequence). The germline V and J ends were trimmed by 6 bases and 2 bases, with 16 bases remaining between them. The CDR3 sequence is 15 residues long. The CDR3 sequence: CASRPPVQTNYGYTF. The CDR3 DNA reads TGTGCCAGCAGACCCCCGGTGCAAACCAACTATGGCTACACCTTC.

The chain recombines TRBV10-3 with TRBJ2-7, with 9 bases aligning to TRBD1. This CDR3 contains 16 residues. J was trimmed by 2 bases and V by 5 bases; bases with no gene match: 10. CDR1 and CDR2 from the germline V gene are ENHRY and SYGVKD. DNA for the CDR3: TGTGCCATCAGTATCACCGGACAGGGGATTACCTACGAGCAGTACTTC. This sequence encodes CAISITGQGITYEQYF.

Details on this clone: It differs at one base from a far larger clone, so likely a read error. Other DNA sequences in this sample translate to the same CDR3. CDR3 sequence: CASSHSYEQYF. The CDR3 nucleotides are TGTGCCAGCAGCCACTCCTACGAGCAGTACTTC. The chain is built from TRBV28 and TRBJ2-7; D is unclear. The CDR3 has 11 amino acids. Germline assignment: CDR1 MDHEN and CDR2 SYDVKM. V lost 6 bases to trimming and J lost 0 bases, with 3 bases between them. Based on the CDR3 plus reference TRBV28 and TRBJ2-7, the full variable domain is DVKVTQSSRYLVKRTGEKVFLECVQDMDHENMFWYRQDPGLGLRLIYFSYDVKMKEKGDIPEGYSVSREKKERFSLILESASTNQTSMYLCASSHSYEQYFGPGTRLTVT.

In this sample, this clone turned up a few times. CDR3 nucleotides: TGTGCCAGCAGTGAGACTAGCGGAGGGCAAGAGACCCAGTACTTC. Its translation is CASSETSGGQETQYF. The rearrangement uses TRBV6-4 and TRBJ2-5; 9 bases match TRBD2. V shed 3 bases and J 2 bases; nucleotides not matched to a gene: 4. Germline CDR1 and CDR2: MRHNA and SNTAGT. The CDR3 extends over 15 amino acids.

The gene calls are TRBV28 and TRBJ1-1; D remains ambiguous. The germline gives CDR1 MDHEN, CDR2 SYDVKM. Trimming left V 4 bases short and J 1 base short, with 16 bases between. The CDR3 has 16 residues. CDR3 sequence (DNA): TGTGCCAGCAGTTACCCCGGCGCCAAGTCGAACACTGAAGCTTTCTTT. The encoded protein is CASSYPGAKSNTEAFF.

V is TRBV6-5 and J is TRBJ1-2; D is perhaps TRBD1 (6 bases). Germline V gene sequence: CDR1 MNHEY, CDR2 SVGAGI. The V end lost 0 bases, the J end lost 4 bases, and 15 bases lay between the germline ends. The CDR3 is 16 residues long. The CDR3 reads CASSYSRAGAAYGYTF. CDR3 coding DNA: TGTGCCAGCAGTTACTCTCGCGCAGGGGCGGCCTATGGCTACACCTTC.

The chain joins TRBV29-1 to TRBJ1-5, with a tentative D call TRBD1 (5 bases). Germline assignment: CDR1 SQVTM and CDR2 ANQGSEA. V dropped 4 bases and J dropped 3 bases, with 10 bases sitting between them. The CDR3 is 13 residues long. CDR3 sequence (DNA): TGCAGCGTTGGACAGTTCGTCAATCAGCCCCAGCATTTT. Residues: CSVGQFVNQPQHF.

This clone was detected many times. This chain links TRBV7-2 with TRBJ2-3; TRBD2 aligns across 12 bases. The V gene's germline CDR1 is SGHTA and CDR2 FQGNSA. The CDR3 consists of 18 residues. The J segment lost 0 bases and the V segment lost 1 base, leaving 5 bases of the junction unmatched. The CDR3 loop reads CASSLVLAGGASTDTQYF. The DNA for the CDR3 is TGTGCCAGCAGCTTAGTACTAGCGGGAGGTGCTAGCACAGATACGCAGTATTTT.

The chain links TRBV27 to TRBJ1-2, with 9 bases fitting TRBD1. The germline CDR1 and CDR2 sequences are MNHEY and SMNVEV (reference sequence). The CDR3 runs to 16 residues. With 4 bases clipped from V and 7 bases from J, the junction kept 13 bases outside the gene matches. CDR3 sequence: CASSSPSRQGEGGYTF. CDR3 in DNA: TGTGCCAGCAGTTCCCCTAGTAGACAGGGGGAGGGTGGCTACACCTTC.

The chain combines TRBV12-5 with TRBJ2-1; maybe TRBD1 (5 bases). Trimming pared 7 bases from V and 12 bases from J, leaving 25 bases between. Germline lookup yields CDR1 LGHNT and CDR2 FRNRAP. This CDR3 spans 15 amino acids. CDR3 in amino acids: CASAPALGPLSGQFF. For the CDR3, the DNA is TGTGCTAGTGCCCCCGCCTTGGGGCCACTTTCGGGGCAGTTCTTC.

This clone occurred a few times. The sample holds other DNA sequences that translate to the same CDR3. The rearrangement uses TRBV21-1 and TRBJ2-2; the DNA was not compared with TRBD1, the D call given in the table. TRBV21-1 is a documented pseudogene. There are 20 residues in the CDR3. DNA for the CDR3: TGTGCCAGCAGCAAAGGGAACAGGGGGTATCAGCCCTCGAACACCGGGGAGCTGTTTTTT. The encoded protein is CASSKGNRGYQPSNTGELFF.

The V and J genes are TRBV5-6 and TRBJ1-4; TRBD1 agrees at 12 bases. V lost 4 bases, J lost 8 bases, and 6 bases stayed unmatched. Germline-derived CDR1 and CDR2 are SGHDT and YYEEEE. The CDR3 length is 15 residues. This CDR3 is CASSGRDRGQEKLFF. In nucleotides, the CDR3 is TGTGCCAGCAGCGGCAGGGACAGGGGGCAGGAAAAACTGTTTTTT.

V is TRBV4-1 and J is TRBJ1-2; 8 positions agree with TRBD1. Unmatched junction bases numbered 9, after V lost 3 bases and J lost 0 bases. Germline CDR1 reads MGHRA; CDR2 reads YSYEKL. This CDR3 has 17 residues. The CDR3: CASSHRAFRGPNYGYTF. CDR3 nucleotide sequence: TGCGCCAGCAGCCACAGGGCGTTCAGGGGGCCTAACTATGGCTACACCTTC.